This T cell receptor (beta chain) was obtained from a study of blood T cell repertoires in COVID-19. Overall study: The analysed material was cDNA or gDNA that came from T cells, B-cell-depleted T cells, or PBMCs.

Sequencing used immunoSEQ multiplex PCR; TCRdb keeps in-frame clones, though not all of them. The sample yields 150,000 to 200,000 clones, 80% to 90% seen once. Seattle's enrolled individuals joined amid active infection and were then monitored longitudinally. CDR1 is SQVTM, CDR2 ANQGSEA, per germline. This CDR3 is built from 13 residues. Trimming removed 7 bases from V and 7 bases from J; junction bases left unmatched: 7. Sequenced sample: peripheral blood. The rearrangement joins TRBV29-1 to TRBJ1-1; 12 positions match TRBD1. The clonotype comes from a woman between 55 and 75 years old with COVID-19, enrolled during active disease. For the CDR3, the DNA is TGCAGCGGAAGGGACAGGGGGCAGGTTGAAGCTTTCTTT. This encodes CSGRDRGQVEAFF. Looking up the rest from reference TRBV29-1 and TRBJ1-1 gives the full variable domain: SAVISQKPSRDICQRGTSLTIQCQVDSQVTMMFWYRQQPGQSLTLIATANQGSEATYESGFVIDKFPISRPNLTFSTLTVSNMSPEDSSIYLCSGRDRGQVEAFFGQGTRLTVV.